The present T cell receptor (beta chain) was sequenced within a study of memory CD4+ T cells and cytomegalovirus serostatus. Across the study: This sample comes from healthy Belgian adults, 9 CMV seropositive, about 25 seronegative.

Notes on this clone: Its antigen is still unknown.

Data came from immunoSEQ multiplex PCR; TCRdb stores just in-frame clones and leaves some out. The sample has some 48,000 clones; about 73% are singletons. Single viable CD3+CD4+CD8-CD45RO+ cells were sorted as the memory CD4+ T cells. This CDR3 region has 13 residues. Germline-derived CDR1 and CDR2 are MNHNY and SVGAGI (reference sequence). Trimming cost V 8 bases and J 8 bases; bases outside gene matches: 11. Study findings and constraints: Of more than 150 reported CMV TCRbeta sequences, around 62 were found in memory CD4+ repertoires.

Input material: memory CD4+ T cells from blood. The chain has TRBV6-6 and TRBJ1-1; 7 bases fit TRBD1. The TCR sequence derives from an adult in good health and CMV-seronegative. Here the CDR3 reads CASSTRGGWEAFF. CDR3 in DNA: TGTGCCAGCTCCACCAGGGGGGGCTGGGAAGCTTTCTTT.